This TCR beta chain is drawn from a study of T cells after yellow fever vaccination. The CDR3 length is 20 residues. Germline assignment: CDR1 MDHEN and CDR2 SYDVKM. With V trimmed by 1 base and J by 1 base, 11 bases remained unmatched. This clonotype was detected a few times. The antigen is not known. TCRdb re-called the 5' RACE reads with MiXCR, one entry per CDR3 protein. The table has some 390,000 distinct CDR3 sequences, under 7.5% seen once. General study results and limits: A small proportion of clonotypes was detected in both the CD4 and CD8 compartments.

The specimen comprised PBMCs, sampled 5 days after the yellow fever booster vaccination. The sequence derives from a man aged 25 to 40 who received the YFV17D yellow fever vaccine. V is TRBV28 and J is TRBJ2-3; 13 nucleotides line up with TRBD2. The CDR3 nucleotides are TGTGCCAGCAGTTTATTTCCCATCCGACTAGCGGGAGGAGGCACAGATACGCAGTATTTT. Amino acids: CASSLFPIRLAGGGTDTQYF.